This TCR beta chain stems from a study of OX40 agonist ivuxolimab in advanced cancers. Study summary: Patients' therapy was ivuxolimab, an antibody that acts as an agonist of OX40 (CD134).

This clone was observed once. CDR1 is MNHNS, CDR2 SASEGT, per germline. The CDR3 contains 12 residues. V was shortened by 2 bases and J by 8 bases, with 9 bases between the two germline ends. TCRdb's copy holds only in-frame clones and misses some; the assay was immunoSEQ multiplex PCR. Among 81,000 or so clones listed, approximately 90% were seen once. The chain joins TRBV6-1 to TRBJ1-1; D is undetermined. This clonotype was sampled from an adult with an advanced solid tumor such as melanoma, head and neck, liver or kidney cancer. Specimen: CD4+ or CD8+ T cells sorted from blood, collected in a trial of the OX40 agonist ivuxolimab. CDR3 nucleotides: TGTGCCAGCAGTGAATGGGTGGCAGAAGCTTTCTTT. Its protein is CASSEWVAEAFF.